The T cell receptor beta chain described here comes from a study of T cells after somatic rescue of genetic block. V shed 4 bases and J shed 1 base, with 7 bases lying between them. This CDR3 has 13 amino acids. Germline loops: CDR1 SEHNR, CDR2 FQNEAQ (reference sequence). This clone was picked up a small number of times. Sequenced by immunoSEQ multiplex PCR; TCRdb stores in-frame clones only, minus some. Of approximately 100,000 clones listed, more than 80% were seen once; the top ten hold around 1.6%. The receptor was derived from a woman aged 18 to 35. The sequenced material came from peripheral blood mononuclear cells (PBMCs). The chain carries TRBV7-9 and TRBJ1-1, with no clear D. CDR3 region: CASSSQENTEAFF. The CDR3 DNA is TGTGCCAGCAGCTCACAAGAGAACACTGAAGCTTTCTTT.